These 3 T cell receptor beta chains were all obtained from the same sample, sequenced in a study of post-analysis software for immune sequencing data. Overall study results and limits: Among four or five TRBV segments more frequent in patients than controls were TRBV5-6, TRBV5-1 and TRBV20-1.

The library was made from cDNA and included unique molecular identifiers. TCRdb re-analysed the PCR reads in MiXCR, keeping a single row per CDR3 protein. The data contain around 190,000 distinct CDR3 sequences, roughly 30% of them singletons. These receptors' antigens are unknown. The specimen sequenced was blood. These receptor sequences come from a girl younger than 18 with multiple sclerosis.

This clonotype showed up many times. V usage is TRBV7-9 and J usage is TRBJ1-4, with D maybe TRBD1 (6 bases). Germline lookup yields CDR1 SEHNR and CDR2 FQNEAQ (reference sequence). The V end lost 5 bases, the J end lost 8 bases, and 12 bases lay between the germline ends. The CDR3 sequence is 13 residues long. CDR3 nucleotides: TGTGCCAGCAGCCTGGGGGCCGAAGAAAAACTGTTTTTT. Amino acid sequence: CASSLGAEEKLFF.

V usage is TRBV6-2 or TRBV6-3 and J usage is TRBJ1-1; D is perhaps TRBD1 (6 bases). The CDR3 has 18 amino acids. Deletions cut 2 bases from V and 4 bases from J, with 23 bases between. Germline CDR1 reads MNHEY; CDR2 reads SVGEGT. The CDR3 DNA follows: TGTGCCAGCAGTTACCTCGAGGGGGACCGACCCTCGGGCACTGAAGCTTTCTTT. The encoded protein is CASSYLEGDRPSGTEAFF.

CDR3 in DNA: TGTGCCAGCAGCTTCGGGCACGCAACTAATGAAAAACTGTTTTTT. It specifies CASSFGHATNEKLFF. The J gene is TRBJ1-4, the V gene TRBV7-2; D call uncertain. Germline V gene sequence: CDR1 SGHTA, CDR2 FQGNSA. CDR3 size: 15 residues. V was trimmed by 3 bases and J by 0 bases, leaving 8 bases between them.